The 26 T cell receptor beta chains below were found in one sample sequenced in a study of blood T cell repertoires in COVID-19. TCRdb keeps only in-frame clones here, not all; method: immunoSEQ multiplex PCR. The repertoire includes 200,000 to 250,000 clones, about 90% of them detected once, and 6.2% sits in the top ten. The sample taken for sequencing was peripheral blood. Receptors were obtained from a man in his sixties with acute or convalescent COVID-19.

The CDR3 sequence: CAISESSPGTNQPQHF. CDR3 DNA: TGTGCCATCAGTGAGTCGAGTCCCGGGACTAATCAGCCCCAGCATTTT. The chain uses TRBV10-3 and TRBJ1-5; the D gene is possibly TRBD1 (5 bases). Trimming stripped 0 bases from V and 4 bases from J, with 13 bases between. Germline assignment: CDR1 ENHRY and CDR2 SYGVKD. CDR3 length equals 16 residues.

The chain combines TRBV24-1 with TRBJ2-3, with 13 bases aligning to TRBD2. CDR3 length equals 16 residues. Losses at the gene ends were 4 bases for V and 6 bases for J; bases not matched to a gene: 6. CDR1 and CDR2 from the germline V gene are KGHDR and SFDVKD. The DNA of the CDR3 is TGTGCCACCAGTGAGCCCACTAGCGGGAGGGCCGATACGCAGTATTTT. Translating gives CATSEPTSGRADTQYF.

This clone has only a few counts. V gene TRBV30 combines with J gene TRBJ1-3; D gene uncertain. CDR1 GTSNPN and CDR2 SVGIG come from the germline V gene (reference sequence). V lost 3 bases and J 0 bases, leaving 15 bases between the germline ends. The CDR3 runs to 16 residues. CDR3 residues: CAWSPAGISSGNTIYF. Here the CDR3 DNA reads TGTGCCTGGAGCCCCGCTGGCATAAGCTCTGGAAACACCATATATTTT.

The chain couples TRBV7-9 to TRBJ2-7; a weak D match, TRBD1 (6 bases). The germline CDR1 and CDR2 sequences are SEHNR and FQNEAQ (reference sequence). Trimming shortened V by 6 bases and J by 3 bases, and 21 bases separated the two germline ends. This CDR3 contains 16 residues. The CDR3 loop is CASRPTSPQGNYEQYF. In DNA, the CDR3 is TGTGCCAGCAGACCCACGAGCCCGCAGGGGAACTACGAGCAGTACTTC.

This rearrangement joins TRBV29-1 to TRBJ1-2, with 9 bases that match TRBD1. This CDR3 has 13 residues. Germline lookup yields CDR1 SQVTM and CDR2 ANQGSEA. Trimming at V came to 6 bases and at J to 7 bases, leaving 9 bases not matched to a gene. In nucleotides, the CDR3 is TGCAGCGTGGGGGACAGGGATCCGACTGGCTACACCTTC. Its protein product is CSVGDRDPTGYTF.

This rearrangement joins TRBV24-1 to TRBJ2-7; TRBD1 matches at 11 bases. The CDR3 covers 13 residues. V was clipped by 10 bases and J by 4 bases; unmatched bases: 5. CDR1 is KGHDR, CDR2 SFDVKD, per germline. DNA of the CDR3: TGTGCCACGGACAGGGGGCGCGGGTACGAGCAGTACTTC. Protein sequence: CATDRGRGYEQYF.

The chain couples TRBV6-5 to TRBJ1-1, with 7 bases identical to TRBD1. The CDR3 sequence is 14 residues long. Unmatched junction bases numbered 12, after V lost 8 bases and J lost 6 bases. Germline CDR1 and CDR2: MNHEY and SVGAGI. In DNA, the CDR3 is TGTGCCAGCCTACTCCTTAGAGGGGGCCCTGAAGCTTTCTTT. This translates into CASLLLRGGPEAFF.

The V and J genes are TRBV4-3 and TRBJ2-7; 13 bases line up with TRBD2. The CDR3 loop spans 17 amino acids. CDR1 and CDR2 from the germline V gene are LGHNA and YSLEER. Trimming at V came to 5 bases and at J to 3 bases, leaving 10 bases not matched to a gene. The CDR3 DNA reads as TGCGCCAGCAGCACCCGGACTAGCGGGAGAAAAGTCTACGAGCAGTACTTC. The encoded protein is CASSTRTSGRKVYEQYF.

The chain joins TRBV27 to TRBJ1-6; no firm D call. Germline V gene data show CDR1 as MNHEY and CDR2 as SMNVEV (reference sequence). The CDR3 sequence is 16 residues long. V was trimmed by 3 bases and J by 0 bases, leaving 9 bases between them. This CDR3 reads CASSFGLSSYNSPLHF. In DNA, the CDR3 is TGTGCCAGCAGTTTCGGTCTGAGCTCCTATAATTCACCCCTCCACTTT.

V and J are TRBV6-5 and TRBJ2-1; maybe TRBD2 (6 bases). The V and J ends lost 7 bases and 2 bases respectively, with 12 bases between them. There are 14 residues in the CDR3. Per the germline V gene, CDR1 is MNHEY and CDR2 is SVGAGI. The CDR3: CASTGTSPYNEQFF. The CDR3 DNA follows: TGTGCCAGCACCGGGACTTCCCCCTACAATGAGCAGTTCTTC.

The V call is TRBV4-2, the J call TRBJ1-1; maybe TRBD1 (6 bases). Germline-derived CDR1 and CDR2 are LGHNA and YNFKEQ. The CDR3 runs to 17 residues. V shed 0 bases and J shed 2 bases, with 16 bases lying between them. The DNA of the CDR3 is TGTGCCAGCAGCCAAGAAGGCAGGGGCCTTAAAAACACTGAAGCTTTCTTT. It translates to CASSQEGRGLKNTEAFF.

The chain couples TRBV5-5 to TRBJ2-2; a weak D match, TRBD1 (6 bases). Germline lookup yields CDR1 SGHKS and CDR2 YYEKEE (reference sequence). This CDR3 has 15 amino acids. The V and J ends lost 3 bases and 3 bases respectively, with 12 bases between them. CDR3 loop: CASSSRAGDTGELFF. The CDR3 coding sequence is TGTGCCAGCAGCTCTCGGGCAGGGGACACCGGGGAGCTGTTTTTT. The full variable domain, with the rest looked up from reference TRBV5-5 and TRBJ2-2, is DAGVTQSPTHLIKTRGQQVTLRCSPISGHKSVSWYQQVLGQGPQFIFQYYEKEERGRGNFPDRFSARQFPNYSSELNVNALLLGDSALYLCASSSRAGDTGELFFGEGSRLTVL.

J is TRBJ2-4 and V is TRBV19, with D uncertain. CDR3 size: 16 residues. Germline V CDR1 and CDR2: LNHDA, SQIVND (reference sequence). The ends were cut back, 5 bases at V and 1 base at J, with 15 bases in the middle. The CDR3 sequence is CASSSRVVGAKNIQYF. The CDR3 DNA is TGTGCCAGTAGTTCCCGGGTCGTCGGGGCCAAAAACATTCAGTACTTC.

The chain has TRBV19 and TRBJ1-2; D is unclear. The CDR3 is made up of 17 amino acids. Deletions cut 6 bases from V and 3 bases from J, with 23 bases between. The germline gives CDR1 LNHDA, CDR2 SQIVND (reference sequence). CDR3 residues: CASSLRGVPRSDYGYTF. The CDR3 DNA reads TGTGCCAGTAGCCTCCGGGGAGTCCCGAGGTCTGACTATGGCTACACCTTC.

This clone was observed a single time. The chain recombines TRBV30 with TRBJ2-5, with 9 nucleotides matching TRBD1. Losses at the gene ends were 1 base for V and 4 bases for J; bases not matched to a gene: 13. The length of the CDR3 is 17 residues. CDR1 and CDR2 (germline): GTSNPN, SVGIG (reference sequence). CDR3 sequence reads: CAWSATIRTGAPETQYF. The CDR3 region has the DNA TGTGCCTGGAGTGCCACCATCCGGACAGGGGCCCCAGAGACCCAGTACTTC.

The CDR3 spells CASSLDGGTNTGELFF. As DNA, the CDR3 is TGCGCCAGCAGCTTGGACGGAGGGACGAACACCGGGGAGCTGTTTTTT. This chain joins TRBV5-1 and TRBJ2-2; TRBD2 might be the D (6 bases). Germline V gene data show CDR1 as SGHRS and CDR2 as YFSETQ. V was trimmed by 0 bases and J by 0 bases, leaving 9 bases between them. There are 16 residues in the CDR3.

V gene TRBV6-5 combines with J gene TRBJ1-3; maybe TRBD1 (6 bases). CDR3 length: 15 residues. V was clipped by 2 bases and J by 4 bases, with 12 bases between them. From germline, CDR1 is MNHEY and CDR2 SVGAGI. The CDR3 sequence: CASSYEAGVGNTIYF. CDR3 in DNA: TGTGCCAGCAGTTACGAGGCAGGGGTGGGAAACACCATATATTTT.

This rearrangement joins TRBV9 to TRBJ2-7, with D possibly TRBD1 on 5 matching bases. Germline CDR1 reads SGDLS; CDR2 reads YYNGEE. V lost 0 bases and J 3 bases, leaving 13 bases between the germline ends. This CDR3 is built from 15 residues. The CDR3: CASSVGQGAVYEQYF. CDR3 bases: TGTGCCAGCAGCGTAGGGCAGGGTGCTGTCTACGAGCAGTACTTC.

CDR3 coding DNA: TGTGCCAGCAGCCAAGGGGTGGGCTCTGCTCAGCCCCAGCATTTT. Translation gives CASSQGVGSAQPQHF. The chain has TRBV3-1 (or the pseudogene TRBV3-2) and TRBJ1-5; D remains unclear. The germline V and J ends were trimmed by 1 base and 6 bases, with 13 bases remaining between them. Germline V lookup: CDR1 LGHDT, CDR2 YNNKEL (reference sequence). The CDR3 has 15 amino acids.

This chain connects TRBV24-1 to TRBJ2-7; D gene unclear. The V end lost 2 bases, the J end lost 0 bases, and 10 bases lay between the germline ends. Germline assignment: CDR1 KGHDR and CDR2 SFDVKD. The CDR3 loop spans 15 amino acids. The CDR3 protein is CATSDSLMSSYEQYF. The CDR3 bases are TGTGCCACCAGTGATTCCTTGATGAGCTCCTACGAGCAGTACTTC.

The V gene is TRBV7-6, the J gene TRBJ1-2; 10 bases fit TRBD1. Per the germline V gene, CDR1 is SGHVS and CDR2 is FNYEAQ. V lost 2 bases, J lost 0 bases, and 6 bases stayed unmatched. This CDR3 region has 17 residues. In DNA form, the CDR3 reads TGTGCCAGCAGCTTAAGGACAGGGGGAACTGCTAACTATGGCTACACCTTC. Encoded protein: CASSLRTGGTANYGYTF.

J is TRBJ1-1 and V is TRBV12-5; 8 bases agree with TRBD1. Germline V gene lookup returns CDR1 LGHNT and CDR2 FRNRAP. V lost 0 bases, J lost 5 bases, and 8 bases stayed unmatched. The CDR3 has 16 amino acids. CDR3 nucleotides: TGTGCTAGTGGTTTGGTGCCCGGGACAGGTCTGACTGAAGCTTTCTTT. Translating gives CASGLVPGTGLTEAFF.

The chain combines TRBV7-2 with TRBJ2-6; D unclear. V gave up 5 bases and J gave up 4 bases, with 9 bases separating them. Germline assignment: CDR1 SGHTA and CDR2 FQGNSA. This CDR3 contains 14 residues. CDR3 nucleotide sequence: TGTGCCAGCAGCCCCCCCCTCGGGGCCAACGTCCTGACTTTC. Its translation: CASSPPLGANVLTF. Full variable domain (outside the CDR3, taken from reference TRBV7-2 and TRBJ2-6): GAGVSQSPSNKVTEKGKDVELRCDPISGHTALYWYRQSLGQGLEFLIYFQGNSAPDKSGLPSDRFSAERTGGSVSTLTIQRTQQEDSAVYLCASSPPLGANVLTFGAGSRLTVL.

This chain's CDR3 is CASSAGGLQGGELFF. The DNA for the CDR3 is TGTGCCAGCAGTGCAGGAGGTTTACAAGGCGGGGAGCTGTTTTTT. The chain joins TRBV28 to TRBJ2-2; tentative D call: TRBD2 (5 bases). Germline V gene sequence: CDR1 MDHEN, CDR2 SYDVKM. V gave up 5 bases and J gave up 7 bases, with 17 bases separating them. This CDR3 is 15 amino acids long.

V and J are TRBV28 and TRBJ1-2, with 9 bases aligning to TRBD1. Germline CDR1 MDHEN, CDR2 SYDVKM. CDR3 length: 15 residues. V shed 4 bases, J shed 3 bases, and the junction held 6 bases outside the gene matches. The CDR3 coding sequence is TGTGCCAGCAGTTCGCCGGGACAGGGAGACTATGGCTACACCTTC. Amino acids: CASSSPGQGDYGYTF.

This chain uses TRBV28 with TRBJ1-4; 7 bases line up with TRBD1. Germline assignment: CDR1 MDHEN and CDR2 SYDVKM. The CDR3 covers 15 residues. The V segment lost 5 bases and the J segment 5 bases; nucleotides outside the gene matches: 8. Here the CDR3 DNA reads TGTGCCAGCAGTAACGGGGGACAGCCAAATGAAAAACTGTTTTTT. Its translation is CASSNGGQPNEKLFF.